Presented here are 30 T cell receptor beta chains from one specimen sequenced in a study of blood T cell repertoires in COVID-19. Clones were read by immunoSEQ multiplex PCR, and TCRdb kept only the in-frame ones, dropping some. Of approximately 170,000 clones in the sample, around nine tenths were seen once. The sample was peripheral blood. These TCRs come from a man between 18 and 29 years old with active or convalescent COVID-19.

CDR3 region: CASLSGTLPYNEQFF. CDR3 sequence (DNA): TGTGCCAGCCTCTCCGGGACTTTGCCGTACAATGAGCAGTTCTTC. V usage is TRBV11-2 and J usage is TRBJ2-1; TRBD2 might be the D (6 bases). V was trimmed by 8 bases and J by 4 bases, leaving 18 bases between them. CDR3 size: 15 residues. CDR1 and CDR2 from the germline V gene are SGHAT and FQNNGV.

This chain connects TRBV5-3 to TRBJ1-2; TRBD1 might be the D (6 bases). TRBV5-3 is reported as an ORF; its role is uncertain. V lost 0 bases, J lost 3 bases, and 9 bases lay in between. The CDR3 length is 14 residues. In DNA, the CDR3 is TGTGCCAGAAGCTTGGACGGACAGTACTATGGCTACACCTTC. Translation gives CARSLDGQYYGYTF.

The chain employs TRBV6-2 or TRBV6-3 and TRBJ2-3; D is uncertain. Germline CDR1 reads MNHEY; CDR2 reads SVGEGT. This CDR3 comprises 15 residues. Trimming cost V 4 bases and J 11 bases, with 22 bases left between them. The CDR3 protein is CASSSPSLGEKLQYF. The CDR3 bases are TGTGCCAGCAGTTCCCCATCCCTTGGAGAGAAGTTGCAGTATTTT.

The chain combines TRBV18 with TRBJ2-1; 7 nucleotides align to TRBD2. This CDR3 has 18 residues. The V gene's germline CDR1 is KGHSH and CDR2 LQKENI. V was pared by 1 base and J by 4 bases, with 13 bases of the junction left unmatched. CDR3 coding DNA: TGTGCCAGCTCACCACGACCCCTTGGTAGCGGGCCGTACAATGAGCAGTTCTTC. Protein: CASSPRPLGSGPYNEQFF.

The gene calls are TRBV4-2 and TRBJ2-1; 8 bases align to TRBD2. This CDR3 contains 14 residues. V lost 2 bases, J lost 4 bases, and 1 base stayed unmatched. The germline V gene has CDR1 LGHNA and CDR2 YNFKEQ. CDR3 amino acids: CASSQIAGYNEQFF. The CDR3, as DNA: TGTGCCAGCAGCCAAATAGCGGGATACAATGAGCAGTTCTTC.

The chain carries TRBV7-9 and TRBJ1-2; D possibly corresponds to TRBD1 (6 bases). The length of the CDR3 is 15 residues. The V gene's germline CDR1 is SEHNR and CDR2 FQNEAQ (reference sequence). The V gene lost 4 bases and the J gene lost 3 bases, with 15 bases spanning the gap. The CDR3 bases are TGTGCCAGCAGCTCCTCACAGGGTCGATACTATGGCTACACCTTC. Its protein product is CASSSSQGRYYGYTF. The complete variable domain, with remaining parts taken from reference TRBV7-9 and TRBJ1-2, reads DTGVSQNPRHKITKRGQNVTFRCDPISEHNRLYWYRQTLGQGPEFLTYFQNEAQLEKSRLLSDRFSAERPKGSFSTLEIQRTEQGDSAMYLCASSSSQGRYYGYTFGSGTRLTVV.

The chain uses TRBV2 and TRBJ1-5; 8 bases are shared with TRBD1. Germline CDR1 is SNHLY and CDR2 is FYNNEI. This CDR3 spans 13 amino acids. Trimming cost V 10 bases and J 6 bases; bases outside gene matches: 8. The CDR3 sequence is CATSRQGSQPQHF. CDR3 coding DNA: TGTGCCACCTCTAGACAGGGGAGTCAGCCCCAGCATTTT.

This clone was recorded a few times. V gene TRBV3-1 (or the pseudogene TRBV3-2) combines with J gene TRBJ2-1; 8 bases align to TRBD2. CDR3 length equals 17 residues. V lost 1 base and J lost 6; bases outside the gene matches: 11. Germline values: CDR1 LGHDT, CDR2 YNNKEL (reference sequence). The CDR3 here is CASSQVWRGLDFNEQFF. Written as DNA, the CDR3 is TGTGCCAGCAGCCAAGTCTGGAGGGGACTAGATTTCAATGAGCAGTTCTTC.

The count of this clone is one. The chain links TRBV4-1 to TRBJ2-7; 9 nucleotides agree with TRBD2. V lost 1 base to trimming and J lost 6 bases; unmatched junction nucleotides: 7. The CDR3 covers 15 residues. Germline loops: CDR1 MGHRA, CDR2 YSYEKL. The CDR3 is CASSQVGGGAVEQYV. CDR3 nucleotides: TGCGCCAGCAGCCAAGTGGGCGGGGGGGCTGTCGAGCAGTACGTC.

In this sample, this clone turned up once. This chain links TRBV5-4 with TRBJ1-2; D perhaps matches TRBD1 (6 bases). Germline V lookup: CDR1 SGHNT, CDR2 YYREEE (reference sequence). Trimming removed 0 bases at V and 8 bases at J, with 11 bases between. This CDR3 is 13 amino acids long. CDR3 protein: CASSLDRVGGYTF. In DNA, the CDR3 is TGTGCCAGCAGCTTGGACAGGGTGGGAGGCTACACCTTC.

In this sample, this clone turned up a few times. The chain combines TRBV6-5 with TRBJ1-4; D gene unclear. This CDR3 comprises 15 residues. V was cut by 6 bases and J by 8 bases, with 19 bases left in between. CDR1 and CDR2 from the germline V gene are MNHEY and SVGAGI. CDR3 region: CASSLYPAGGEKLFF. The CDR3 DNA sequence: TGTGCCAGCAGCCTATACCCGGCGGGTGGGGAAAAACTGTTTTTT.

The DNA of the CDR3 is TGCAGTGCAGGGGAATACGAATTCGACTATGGCTACACCTTC. Protein product: CSAGEYEFDYGYTF. The J gene is TRBJ1-2, the V gene TRBV29-1, with a possible D match to TRBD1 (6 bases). The CDR3 has 14 residues. Germline assignment: CDR1 SQVTM and CDR2 ANQGSEA.

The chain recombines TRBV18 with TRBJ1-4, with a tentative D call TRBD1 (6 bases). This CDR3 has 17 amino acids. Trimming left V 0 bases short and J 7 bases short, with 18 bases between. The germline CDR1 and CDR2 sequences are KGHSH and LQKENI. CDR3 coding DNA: TGTGCCAGCTCACCACCGTCGACCCCGGGAGGGGGTGAAAAACTGTTTTTT. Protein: CASSPPSTPGGGEKLFF.

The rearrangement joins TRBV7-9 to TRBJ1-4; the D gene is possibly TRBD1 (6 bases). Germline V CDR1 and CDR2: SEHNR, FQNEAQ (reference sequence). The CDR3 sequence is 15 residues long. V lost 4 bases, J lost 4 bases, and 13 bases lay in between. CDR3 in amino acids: CASSYGTPLNEKLFF. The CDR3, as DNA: TGTGCCAGCAGCTACGGGACACCTCTTAATGAAAAACTGTTTTTT.

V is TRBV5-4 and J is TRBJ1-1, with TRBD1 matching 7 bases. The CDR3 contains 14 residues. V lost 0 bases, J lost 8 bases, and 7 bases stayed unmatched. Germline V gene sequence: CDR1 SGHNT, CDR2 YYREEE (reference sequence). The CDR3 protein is CASSLELADREAFF. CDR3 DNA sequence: TGTGCCAGCAGCTTGGAGTTAGCGGACAGGGAAGCTTTCTTT.

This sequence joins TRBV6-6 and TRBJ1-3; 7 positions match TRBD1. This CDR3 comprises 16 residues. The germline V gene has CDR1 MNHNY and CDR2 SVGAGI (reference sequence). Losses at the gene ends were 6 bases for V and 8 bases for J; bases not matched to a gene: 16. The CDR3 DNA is TGTGCCAGCAGCCCCGGGACAGTCTCGGATTCGGACACCATATATTTT. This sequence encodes CASSPGTVSDSDTIYF.

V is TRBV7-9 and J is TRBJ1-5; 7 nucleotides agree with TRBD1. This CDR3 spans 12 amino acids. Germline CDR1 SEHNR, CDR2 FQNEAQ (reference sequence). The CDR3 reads CATGTDNQPQHF. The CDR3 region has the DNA TGTGCTACCGGGACAGACAATCAGCCCCAGCATTTT.

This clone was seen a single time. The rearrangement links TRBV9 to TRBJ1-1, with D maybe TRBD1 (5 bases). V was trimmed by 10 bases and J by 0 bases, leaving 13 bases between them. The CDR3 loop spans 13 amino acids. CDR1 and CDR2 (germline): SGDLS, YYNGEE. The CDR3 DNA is TGTGCCTCGGGGGAGGGGTTGAACACTGAAGCTTTCTTT. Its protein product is CASGEGLNTEAFF. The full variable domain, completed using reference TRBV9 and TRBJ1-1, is DSGVTQTPKHLITATGQRVTLRCSPRSGDLSVYWYQQSLDQGLQFLIQYYNGEERAKGNILERFSAQQFPDLHSELNLSSLELGDSALYFCASGEGLNTEAFFGQGTRLTVV.

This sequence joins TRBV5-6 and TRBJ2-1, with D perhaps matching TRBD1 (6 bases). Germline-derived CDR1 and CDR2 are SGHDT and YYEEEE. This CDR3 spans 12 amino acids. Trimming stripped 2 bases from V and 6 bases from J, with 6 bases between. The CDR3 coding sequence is TGTGCCAGCAGCTTAGGGGGCAATGAGCAGTTCTTC. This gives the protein CASSLGGNEQFF.

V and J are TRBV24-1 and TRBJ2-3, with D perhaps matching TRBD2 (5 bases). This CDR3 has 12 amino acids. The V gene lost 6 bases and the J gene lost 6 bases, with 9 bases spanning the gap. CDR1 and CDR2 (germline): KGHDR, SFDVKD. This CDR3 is CATSSRGDTQYF. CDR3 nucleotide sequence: TGTGCCACCAGTTCCCGGGGTGATACGCAGTATTTT.

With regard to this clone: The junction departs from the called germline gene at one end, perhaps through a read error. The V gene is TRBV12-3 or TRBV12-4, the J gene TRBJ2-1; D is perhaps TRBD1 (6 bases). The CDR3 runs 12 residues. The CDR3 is CASNLQGGEQFF. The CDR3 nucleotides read TGTGCCAGCAATTTACAGGGCGGTGAGCAGTTCTTC.

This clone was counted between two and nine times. The CDR3 reads CASSPGTFTGELFF. The CDR3 nucleotides read TGTGCCAGCTCACCAGGGACATTCACCGGGGAGCTGTTTTTT. The chain combines TRBV18 with TRBJ2-2; D is possibly TRBD1 (6 bases). The V and J ends lost 2 bases and 4 bases respectively, with 8 bases between them. This CDR3 has 14 residues. CDR1 is KGHSH and CDR2 is LQKENI in the germline V gene.

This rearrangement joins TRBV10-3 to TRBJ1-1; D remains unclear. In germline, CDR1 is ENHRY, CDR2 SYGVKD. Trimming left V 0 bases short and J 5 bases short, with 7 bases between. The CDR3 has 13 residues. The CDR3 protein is CAISESSGTEAFF. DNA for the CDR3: TGTGCCATCAGTGAGTCGAGTGGTACTGAAGCTTTCTTT.

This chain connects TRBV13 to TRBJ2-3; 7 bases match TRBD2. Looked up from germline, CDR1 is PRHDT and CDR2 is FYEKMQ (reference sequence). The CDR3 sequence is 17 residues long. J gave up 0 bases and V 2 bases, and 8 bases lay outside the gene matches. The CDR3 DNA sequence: TGTGCCAGCAGCTTAAACCGCCGCGGGGGAAGCACAGATACGCAGTATTTT. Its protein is CASSLNRRGGSTDTQYF.

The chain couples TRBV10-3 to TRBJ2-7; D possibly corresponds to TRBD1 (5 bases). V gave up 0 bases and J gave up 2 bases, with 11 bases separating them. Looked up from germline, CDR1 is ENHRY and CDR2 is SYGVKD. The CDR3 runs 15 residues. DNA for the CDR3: TGTGCCATCAGTGAGTCGGCAGGGATCGCCTACGAGCAGTACGTC. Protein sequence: CAISESAGIAYEQYV.

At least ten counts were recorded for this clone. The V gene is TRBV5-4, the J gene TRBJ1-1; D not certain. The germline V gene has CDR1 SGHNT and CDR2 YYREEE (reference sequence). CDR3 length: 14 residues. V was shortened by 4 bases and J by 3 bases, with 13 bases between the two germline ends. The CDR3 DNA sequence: TGTGCCAGCAGCAACCTTTTCCGGGACACTGAAGCTTTCTTT. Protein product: CASSNLFRDTEAFF.

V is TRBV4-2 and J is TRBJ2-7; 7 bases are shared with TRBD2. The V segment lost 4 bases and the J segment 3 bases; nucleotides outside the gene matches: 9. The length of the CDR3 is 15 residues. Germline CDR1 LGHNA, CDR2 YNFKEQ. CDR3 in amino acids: CASSPRAGALYEQYF. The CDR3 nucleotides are TGTGCCAGCAGCCCTAGGGCGGGAGCTCTCTACGAGCAGTACTTC.

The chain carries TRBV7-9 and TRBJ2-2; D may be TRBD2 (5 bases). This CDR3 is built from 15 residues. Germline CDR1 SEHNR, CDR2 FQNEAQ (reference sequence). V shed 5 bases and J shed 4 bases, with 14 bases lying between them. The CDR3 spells CASSPLANPTGELFF. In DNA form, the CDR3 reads TGTGCCAGCAGCCCCCTAGCTAACCCCACCGGGGAGCTGTTTTTT.

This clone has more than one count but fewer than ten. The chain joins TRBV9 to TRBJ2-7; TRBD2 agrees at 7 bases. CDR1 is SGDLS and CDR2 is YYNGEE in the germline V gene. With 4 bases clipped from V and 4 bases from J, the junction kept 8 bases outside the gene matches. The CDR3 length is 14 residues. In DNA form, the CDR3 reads TGTGCCAGCAGCCCCTATTCGGGGGGATACGAGCAGTACTTC. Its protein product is CASSPYSGGYEQYF.

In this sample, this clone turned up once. CDR3 coding DNA: TGTGCCAGCAGTCTGGGCGTGTCCCAGCATTTT. Residues: CASSLGVSQHF. The rearrangement joins TRBV12-3 or TRBV12-4 to TRBJ1-5; D is undetermined. V was pared by 5 bases and J by 11 bases, with 10 bases between. The CDR3 sequence is 11 residues long.